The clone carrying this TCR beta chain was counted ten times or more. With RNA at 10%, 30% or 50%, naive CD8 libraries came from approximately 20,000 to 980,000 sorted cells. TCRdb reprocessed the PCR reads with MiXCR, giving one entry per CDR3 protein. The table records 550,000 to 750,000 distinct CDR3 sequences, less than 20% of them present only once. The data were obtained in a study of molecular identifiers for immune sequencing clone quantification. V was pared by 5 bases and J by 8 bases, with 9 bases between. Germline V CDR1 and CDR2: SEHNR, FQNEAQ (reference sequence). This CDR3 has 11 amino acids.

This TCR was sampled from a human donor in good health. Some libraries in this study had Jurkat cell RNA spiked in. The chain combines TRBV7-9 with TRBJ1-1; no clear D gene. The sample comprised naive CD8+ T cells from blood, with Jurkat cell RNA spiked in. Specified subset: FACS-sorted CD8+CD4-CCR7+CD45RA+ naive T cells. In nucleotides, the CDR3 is TGTGCCAGCAGCGCGCGTGCCGAAGCTTTCTTT. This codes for CASSARAEAFF.